This T cell receptor (beta chain) derives from a study of blood T cell repertoires in COVID-19. Study background: Samples of COVID-19 (acute and convalescent) were obtained from the United States, Italy and Spain. PBMCs, B-cell-depleted T cells, or T cells provided the cDNA or gDNA that made up the material.

V trimming: 6 bases; J trimming: 2 bases; junction bases outside the gene matches: 5. Germline CDR1 is MNHEY and CDR2 is SMNVEV (reference sequence). CDR3 length: 14 residues. This clone was counted a single time. TCRdb keeps only in-frame clones here, not all; method: immunoSEQ multiplex PCR. The data contain 140,000 to 150,000 clones, over 70% of them seen just once; the ten biggest clones take up approximately 2%. The source of this sequence is a woman in her sixties with acute or convalescent COVID-19. This chain joins TRBV27 and TRBJ2-7; TRBD2 agrees at 9 bases. The material sequenced was peripheral blood. The CDR3: CASRRLAVTYEQYF. CDR3 nucleotides: TGTGCCAGCAGAAGACTAGCGGTAACCTACGAGCAGTACTTC.